Following are 17 T cell receptor beta chains from one sample sequenced in a study of T cells in Graves' hyperthyroidism and ophthalmopathy. RNA transcripts gave rise to amplified TCR beta CDR3 regions. When the TCR CDR3 underwent first-round RT-PCR, the HTBI primer set was used. TCRdb itself ran the multiplex PCR reads through MiXCR, one entry per CDR3 protein. Among roughly 240,000 distinct CDR3 sequences listed, around 24% were seen once. The sample comprised blood. The receptors originated from a woman aged 40 to 55 with Graves' ophthalmopathy.

At least ten counts were recorded for this clonotype. The rearrangement links TRBV4-1 to TRBJ2-7; D is unresolved. The V gene's germline CDR1 is MGHRA and CDR2 YSYEKL. The CDR3 length is 13 residues. Trimming left V 2 bases short and J 0 bases short, with 5 bases between. The CDR3 loop reads CASSQFPSYEQYF. CDR3 DNA: TGCGCCAGCAGCCAATTCCCCTCCTACGAGCAGTACTTC.

The chain is built from TRBV11-2 and TRBJ2-5, with D tentatively TRBD1 or TRBD2 (5 bases each). The V gene's germline CDR1 is SGHAT and CDR2 FQNNGV. This CDR3 has 15 residues. The V end lost 5 bases, the J end lost 3 bases, and 16 bases lay between the germline ends. The CDR3 region has the DNA TGTGCCAGCAGCATATCCGGGACGGGAAAAGAGACCCAGTACTTC. Protein: CASSISGTGKETQYF.

This chain uses TRBV6-1 with TRBJ2-7; D is unresolved. Trimming took off 5 bases at V and 6 bases at J, with 11 bases between the two ends. There are 12 residues in the CDR3. From germline, CDR1 is MNHNS and CDR2 SASEGT. Here the CDR3 reads CASSPTAFEQYF. The CDR3 DNA follows: TGTGCCAGCAGTCCTACGGCCTTCGAGCAGTACTTC.

This clonotype was seen many times. The chain recombines TRBV18 with TRBJ2-2; unclear D gene. The V end lost 3 bases, the J end lost 1 base, and 6 bases lay between the germline ends. The CDR3 runs 14 residues. Germline CDR1 reads KGHSH; CDR2 reads LQKENI. CDR3 protein: CASSPSGNTGELFF. CDR3 nucleotides: TGTGCCAGCTCACCCTCGGGGAACACCGGGGAGCTGTTTTTT.

The chain has TRBV15 and TRBJ2-7; weak D call: TRBD2 (5 bases). Trimming took 0 bases from V and 2 from J, leaving 14 bases between them. CDR1 and CDR2 (germline): LNHNV, YYDKDF (reference sequence). The CDR3 has 16 amino acids. The CDR3 loop is CATSREAPGNPYEQYF. The CDR3 DNA follows: TGTGCCACCAGCAGAGAGGCCCCCGGGAACCCCTACGAGCAGTACTTC. Complete variable domain (other parts from reference TRBV15 and TRBJ2-7): DAMVIQNPRYQVTQFGKPVTLSCSQTLNHNVMYWYQQKSSQAPKLLFHYYDKDFNNEADTPDNFQSRRPNTSFCFLDIRSPGLGDTAMYLCATSREAPGNPYEQYFGPGTRLTVT.

The chain is built from TRBV12-3 or TRBV12-4 and TRBJ1-3; a weak D match, TRBD1 (5 bases). Trimming removed 6 bases at V and 8 bases at J, with 11 bases between. The CDR3 sequence is 12 residues long. The DNA of the CDR3 is TGTGCCAGCAGCCCCCGGGGGGACACCATATATTTT. Amino acids: CASSPRGDTIYF.

This clonotype was observed at least ten times. The chain is built from TRBV12-3 or TRBV12-4 and TRBJ1-5; D remains unclear. V gave up 7 bases and J gave up 4 bases, with 23 bases separating them. The CDR3 spans 17 residues. The CDR3 DNA reads as TGTGCCAGCACCCCTACCGGGCCCCCCTGGGGTAATCAGCCCCAGCATTTT. Protein sequence: CASTPTGPPWGNQPQHF.

This chain connects TRBV7-8 to TRBJ1-1, with a tentative D call TRBD1 (6 bases). The CDR3 has 15 amino acids. Germline-derived CDR1 and CDR2 are SGHVS and FQNEAQ. V shed 2 bases and J shed 3 bases, with 13 bases lying between them. CDR3 amino acids: CASSLNPGHYTEAFF. The CDR3 nucleotides read TGTGCCAGCAGCTTAAATCCGGGACACTACACTGAAGCTTTCTTT.

The chain uses TRBV7-3 and TRBJ2-7, with TRBD2 matching 8 bases. The V gene's germline CDR1 is SGHTA and CDR2 FQGTGA. The J segment lost 3 bases and the V segment lost 0 bases, leaving 7 bases of the junction unmatched. The CDR3 has 16 residues. The CDR3 sequence is CASSLTSVAGNYEQYF. The CDR3 region has the DNA TGTGCCAGCAGCTTAACGTCGGTAGCGGGGAACTACGAGCAGTACTTC.

This clonotype was observed at least ten times. The chain uses TRBV27 and TRBJ2-6; D remains unclear. This CDR3 spans 15 amino acids. With 8 bases removed from V and 2 bases from J, the gap between germline ends came to 13 bases. The germline V gene encodes CDR1 MNHEY and CDR2 SMNVEV (reference sequence). The CDR3 nucleotides read TGTGCCAGCTCCCTTGATCGTGCTGGGGCCAACGTCCTGACTTTC. This codes for CASSLDRAGANVLTF.

This clonotype has at least ten counts. CDR3 DNA: TGCAGTGCTAGAGATAACAGGGGCGCGTACGAGCAGTACTTC. Its translation: CSARDNRGAYEQYF. This chain joins TRBV20-1 and TRBJ2-7; 7 bases line up with TRBD1. V shed 0 bases, J shed 4 bases, and the junction held 6 bases outside the gene matches. From germline, CDR1 is DFQATT and CDR2 SNEGSKA (reference sequence). The CDR3 consists of 14 residues.

Many counts were recorded for this clonotype. J is TRBJ1-2 and V is TRBV20-1, with D possibly matching TRBD1 (5 bases). V lost 0 bases, J lost 7 bases, and 6 bases lay in between. CDR1 DFQATT and CDR2 SNEGSKA come from the germline V gene (reference sequence). CDR3 length equals 11 residues. CDR3 DNA: TGCAGTGCTAGAGACGGGGGTGGCTACACCTTC. Protein product: CSARDGGGYTF.

This clonotype was picked up many times. The J gene is TRBJ2-7, the V gene TRBV6-5; no clear D. The CDR3 runs 15 residues. V was shortened by 4 bases and J by 0 bases, with 13 bases between the two germline ends. Germline CDR1 and CDR2: MNHEY and SVGAGI. The CDR3 loop is CASSSALQYSYEQYF. As DNA, the CDR3 is TGTGCCAGCAGTTCGGCACTACAATACTCCTACGAGCAGTACTTC.

This clonotype was seen at least ten times. The chain joins TRBV27 to TRBJ2-5; TRBD2 might be the D (6 bases). Trimming removed 3 bases at V and 0 bases at J, with 8 bases between. The germline V gene has CDR1 MNHEY and CDR2 SMNVEV (reference sequence). This CDR3 is built from 14 residues. The CDR3: CASSLASDQETQYF. The CDR3 DNA sequence: TGTGCCAGCAGTTTGGCTAGCGACCAAGAGACCCAGTACTTC.

This clonotype was detected only a few times. J is TRBJ2-2 and V is TRBV15; TRBD1 matches 9 bases. Germline V lookup: CDR1 LNHNV, CDR2 YYDKDF (reference sequence). J gave up 7 bases and V 10 bases, and 13 bases lay outside the gene matches. This CDR3 region has 15 residues. CDR3 region: CAIRSDRGLGGELFF. CDR3 DNA: TGTGCCATCAGATCGGACAGGGGATTGGGCGGGGAGCTGTTTTTT.

This clonotype was counted at least ten times. V is TRBV28 and J is TRBJ1-2, with D unresolved. The CDR3 has 15 amino acids. The germline V gene has CDR1 MDHEN and CDR2 SYDVKM. The V and J ends lost 5 bases and 1 base respectively, with 14 bases between them. The CDR3 region is CASSTGFLNNYGYTF. CDR3 coding DNA: TGTGCCAGCAGTACCGGCTTCTTAAATAACTATGGCTACACCTTC.

This clonotype was counted at least ten times. This rearrangement joins TRBV12-3 or TRBV12-4 to TRBJ2-5; the match to TRBD2 covers 9 bases. The CDR3 spans 16 residues. The ends lost 5 bases at V and 5 bases at J; junction bases unmatched: 12. This CDR3 is CASSRSLAGVMETQYF. The CDR3 DNA sequence: TGTGCCAGCAGTCGCTCGTTAGCGGGAGTCATGGAGACCCAGTACTTC.